The sequence of this T cell receptor beta chain was determined in a study of T-cell memory formation after mild COVID-19. Study as a whole: The study found TCR clusters largely donor specific. Study-level results: Clones which contracted sat mainly in CM and EM if CD4+, and in EMRA if CD8+. Later expanders leaned CD4+, whereas day 15 to 85 contracting clones were balanced CD4/CD8.

UMIs and sample barcodes were carried by the TCR alpha and TCR beta cDNA libraries that 5'RACE produced using constant-segment primers. TCRdb recomputed calls from the 5' RACE reads with MiXCR, one row per CDR3 protein. The sample contains 270,000 or so distinct CDR3 sequences, more than 15% of which appear only once. This clonotype was counted at least ten times. Its specificity is unknown. V lost 6 bases and J lost 2, with 11 bases in between. The CDR3 runs to 14 residues. Germline V gene sequence: CDR1 MGHDK, CDR2 SYGVNS. The material sequenced was PBMCs or a T cell subset sorted from them (not recorded which). V is TRBV25-1 and J is TRBJ1-3; the D is unclear. The source is a man aged 18 to 29 who had mild COVID-19 (a few samples of this study predate the infection). Cell type and time point are not known. The DNA of the CDR3 is TGTGCCAGCAGCCCCGGCCATACTGGAAACACCATATATTTT. Its translation: CASSPGHTGNTIYF.